The text below deals with one TCR beta chain. Its antigen is currently unknown. This specimen comes from a study of CD8+ T cells in alopecia areata. Study-wide results and caveats: Scalp sample data also include resident alphabeta T cells from normal skin. Among patients, TCR sharing was less clear than in mice, a difference possibly due in part to HLA diversity in the patient population. Lesional scalp, notably in alopecia totalis/universalis, had clonality above that of normal scalp.

Following RNA extraction, reverse transcription yielded cDNA that acted as the sequencing template. TCRdb keeps only in-frame clones here, not all; method: immunoSEQ multiplex PCR. Of some 100,000 clones in the sample, approximately 58% were seen once. The CDR3 consists of 16 residues. Germline CDR1 MGHRA, CDR2 YSYEKL. V lost 2 bases and J 0 bases, leaving 13 bases between the germline ends. The source material was CD4+ T cells sorted from blood. This clonotype was sampled from a human donor in good health. This chain connects TRBV4-1 to TRBJ1-1; D gene ambiguous. CDR3 region: CASSQSRGELNTEAFF. The CDR3 nucleotides read TGCGCCAGCAGCCAATCCCGGGGTGAGCTGAACACTGAAGCTTTCTTT.